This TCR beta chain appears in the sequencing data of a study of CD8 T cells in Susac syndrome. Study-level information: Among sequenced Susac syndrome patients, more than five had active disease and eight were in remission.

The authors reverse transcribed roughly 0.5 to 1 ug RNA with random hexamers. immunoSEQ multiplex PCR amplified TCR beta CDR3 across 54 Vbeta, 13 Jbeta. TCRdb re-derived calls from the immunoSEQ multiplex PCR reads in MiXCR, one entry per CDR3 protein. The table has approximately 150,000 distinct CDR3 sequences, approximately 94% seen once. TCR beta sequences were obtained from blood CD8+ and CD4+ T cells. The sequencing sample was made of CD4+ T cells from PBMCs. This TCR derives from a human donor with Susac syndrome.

CDR3 nucleotides: TGTGCCAGCAGCTTTACCAGGGTTGAGACCCAGTACTTC. Amino acid sequence: CASSFTRVETQYF. The V gene is TRBV5-6, the J gene TRBJ2-5, with a possible D match to TRBD1 (5 bases). The CDR3 runs to 13 residues. Germline V gene sequence: CDR1 SGHDT, CDR2 YYEEEE. V was shortened by 2 bases and J by 5 bases, with 10 bases between the two germline ends.